This entry describes one TCR beta chain. The data are from a study of OX40 agonist ivuxolimab in advanced cancers. The wider study: A male proportion of 70% to 90% was recorded, with mean age about 60 years and range about 23 to 90. Partial responses occurred in three patients (one hepatocellular carcinoma, two cutaneous melanoma).

TCRdb keeps only in-frame clones here, not all; method: immunoSEQ multiplex PCR. This table has about 50,000 clones, approximately 92% appearing once. The germline V and J ends were trimmed by 1 base and 3 bases, with 7 bases remaining between them. This CDR3 region has 13 residues. Germline CDR1 and CDR2: SGHAT and FQDESV (reference sequence). The sequence was collected from an adult with an advanced solid tumor such as melanoma, head and neck, liver or kidney cancer. The specimen comprised CD4+ or CD8+ T cells sorted from blood, sampled in a trial of the OX40 agonist ivuxolimab. This chain connects TRBV11-1 to TRBJ2-7; no clear D gene. The CDR3 is CASSLGGRYEQYF. CDR3 DNA sequence: TGTGCCAGCAGCTTAGGTGGCCGCTACGAGCAGTACTTC.